This T cell receptor (beta chain) was recovered during a study of shared clonotypes between healthy human individuals. Study background: CD4 naive and CD4 memory each took three plates per donor, while CD8 naive took two and CD8 memory one.

Repertoires were generated with immunoSEQ multiplex PCR, while TCRdb's copy carries only in-frame clones and drops some. The sample consists of approximately 1.4 million clones, 98% of them appearing once. Researchers partitioned CD4+ cells into CD45RA+ naive and CD45RA-negative memory subsets. Comments on this clone: Its specificity is not known.

Study-level points and caveats: Rarefaction exposed incomplete sorted-subset sequencing despite large depth.

With 5 bases removed from V and 0 bases from J, the gap between germline ends came to 14 bases. The CDR3 is 16 residues long. Germline values: CDR1 MDHEN, CDR2 SYDVKM. The chain combines TRBV28 with TRBJ1-5; no clear D gene. This receptor was identified in a man younger than 40 in good health. What was sequenced was naive CD4+ T cells sorted from blood. Indicated subset: CD45RA+ positively selected. The CDR3: CASSPNDWYSNQPQHF. CDR3 bases: TGTGCCAGCAGTCCCAACGACTGGTATAGCAATCAGCCCCAGCATTTT. The complete variable domain, with remaining parts taken from reference TRBV28 and TRBJ1-5, reads DVKVTQSSRYLVKRTGEKVFLECVQDMDHENMFWYRQDPGLGLRLIYFSYDVKMKEKGDIPEGYSVSREKKERFSLILESASTNQTSMYLCASSPNDWYSNQPQHFGDGTRLSIL.